A single sample is the source of the 32 T cell receptor beta chains below, sequenced in a study of early T cells in non-severe SARS-CoV-2 infection. TCRdb passed the 5' RACE reads through MiXCR, listing each CDR3 protein once. The sample shows over 60,000 distinct CDR3 sequences, approximately 9.5% of them seen only once. Sequencing used whole blood. The source of these receptors is an adult who was a healthcare worker with PCR-confirmed SARS-CoV-2 infection or an uninfected control (not recorded which).

This clonotype was seen more than once but under ten times. The chain employs TRBV20-1 and TRBJ2-1, with TRBD2 matching over 13 bases. The junction had 3 bases not matched to a gene; V was cut back by 6 bases and J by 4 bases. Germline CDR1 reads DFQATT; CDR2 reads SNEGSKA (reference sequence). The CDR3 consists of 14 residues. The chain's CDR3 is CSARTSGSYNEQFF. CDR3 nucleotides: TGCAGTGCACGGACTAGCGGGAGTTACAATGAGCAGTTCTTC.

The V gene is TRBV7-2, the J gene TRBJ1-2; D call uncertain. Trimming stripped 5 bases from V and 5 bases from J, with 18 bases between. Germline values: CDR1 SGHTA, CDR2 FQGNSA. The CDR3 loop spans 15 amino acids. This chain's CDR3 is CASSRSGLEKYGYTF. The CDR3 DNA follows: TGTGCCAGCAGCCGGTCGGGTCTCGAAAAGTATGGCTACACCTTC.

The sample holds a few counts of this clonotype. The chain combines TRBV5-1 with TRBJ2-2; a possible D gene is TRBD1 (6 bases). The V end was cut by 1 base, the J end by 6 bases, with 10 bases between. CDR3 length equals 14 residues. The germline V gene encodes CDR1 SGHRS and CDR2 YFSETQ. CDR3 in DNA: TGCGCCAGCAGCTTGACAGGGATGGCCGGGGAGCTGTTTTTT. Protein: CASSLTGMAGELFF. Using reference TRBV5-1 and TRBJ2-2 for the parts outside the CDR3, the full variable domain is KAGVTQTPRYLIKTRGQQVTLSCSPISGHRSVSWYQQTPGQGLQFLFEYFSETQRNKGNFPGRFSGRQFSNSRSEMNVSTLELGDSALYLCASSLTGMAGELFFGEGSRLTVL.

CDR3 DNA: TGTGCCACCAGAGTACGGACGGGACAGTTGTACAATGAGCAGTTCTTC. Translation gives CATRVRTGQLYNEQFF. The V and J genes are TRBV15 and TRBJ2-1; 7 bases map to TRBD1. Germline loops: CDR1 LNHNV, CDR2 YYDKDF (reference sequence). With V trimmed by 6 bases and J by 4 bases, 12 bases remained unmatched. The CDR3 runs 16 residues.

This clonotype was recorded many times. V gene TRBV2 combines with J gene TRBJ2-3, with TRBD2 identical over 9 bases. The V segment lost 2 bases and the J segment 2 bases; nucleotides outside the gene matches: 5. Germline loops: CDR1 SNHLY, CDR2 FYNNEI. The CDR3 is 16 amino acids. CDR3 protein: CASSELVAGVTDTQYF. CDR3 DNA sequence: TGTGCCAGCAGTGAACTGGTAGCGGGAGTCACAGATACGCAGTATTTT.

This chain joins TRBV28 and TRBJ2-7; D not resolved. CDR3 length: 14 amino acids. The V end lost 2 bases, the J end lost 2 bases, and 10 bases lay between the germline ends. Germline CDR1 is MDHEN and CDR2 is SYDVKM. CDR3 bases: TGTGCCAGCAGTTTAGTGGCGAATACCTACGAGCAGTACTTC. It encodes CASSLVANTYEQYF.

This clonotype has only a few counts. V usage is TRBV3-1 and J usage is TRBJ2-1; D might be TRBD1 or TRBD2, each matching 5 bases. CDR3 length: 16 amino acids. Trimming took off 5 bases at V and 4 bases at J, with 18 bases between the two ends. Germline V lookup: CDR1 LGHDT, CDR2 YNNKEL (reference sequence). The CDR3 sequence is CASSILWGSQYNEQFF. For the CDR3, the DNA is TGTGCCAGCAGCATACTCTGGGGGTCGCAGTACAATGAGCAGTTCTTC.

This clonotype showed up just a few times. V gene TRBV28 combines with J gene TRBJ2-7; unclear D gene. The V gene lost 3 bases and the J gene lost 0 bases, with 12 bases spanning the gap. CDR1 and CDR2 from the germline V gene are MDHEN and SYDVKM. The CDR3 consists of 15 residues. The CDR3 DNA follows: TGTGCCAGCAGTTTTGGCAGACAAAACTCCTACGAGCAGTACTTC. As protein: CASSFGRQNSYEQYF. Full variable domain (missing parts from reference TRBV28 and TRBJ2-7): DVKVTQSSRYLVKRTGEKVFLECVQDMDHENMFWYRQDPGLGLRLIYFSYDVKMKEKGDIPEGYSVSREKKERFSLILESASTNQTSMYLCASSFGRQNSYEQYFGPGTRLTVT.

Only a few counts were recorded for this clonotype. The gene calls are TRBV7-9 and TRBJ2-7, with TRBD1 matching 8 bases. The J segment lost 6 bases and the V segment lost 6 bases, leaving 13 bases of the junction unmatched. Germline-derived CDR1 and CDR2 are SEHNR and FQNEAQ (reference sequence). The length of the CDR3 is 15 residues. CDR3 DNA sequence: TGTGCCAGCAGAGCACCGGCCCAGGGGGCTGGCGAGCAGTACTTC. This codes for CASRAPAQGAGEQYF. Complete variable domain (other parts from reference TRBV7-9 and TRBJ2-7): DTGVSQNPRHKITKRGQNVTFRCDPISEHNRLYWYRQTLGQGPEFLTYFQNEAQLEKSRLLSDRFSAERPKGSFSTLEIQRTEQGDSAMYLCASRAPAQGAGEQYFGPGTRLTVT.

The chain links TRBV12-3 or TRBV12-4 to TRBJ2-2, with no clear D. Trimming left V 3 bases short and J 3 bases short, with 5 bases between. This CDR3 spans 13 amino acids. In nucleotides, the CDR3 is TGTGCCAGCAGTTTTACCCACACCGGGGAGCTGTTTTTT. Amino acids: CASSFTHTGELFF.

V and J are TRBV7-2 and TRBJ2-7; D unresolved. This CDR3 spans 12 amino acids. The V gene lost 5 bases and the J gene lost 7 bases, with 12 bases spanning the gap. Germline CDR1 reads SGHTA; CDR2 reads FQGNSA. The CDR3 here is CASSVDLGEQYF. CDR3 DNA sequence: TGTGCCAGCAGCGTCGATCTGGGGGAGCAGTACTTC.

This clonotype showed up just a few times. The V call is TRBV6-2 or TRBV6-3, the J call TRBJ2-3; D remains ambiguous. The CDR3 has 12 residues. Germline assignment: CDR1 MNHEY and CDR2 SVGEGT. The germline V and J ends were trimmed by 5 bases and 6 bases, with 9 bases remaining between them. Here the CDR3 reads CASSNLLDTQYF. DNA for the CDR3: TGTGCCAGCAGTAACCTTTTGGATACGCAGTATTTT.

This clonotype was seen at least ten times. J is TRBJ1-2 and V is TRBV3-1; D is ambiguous. The V end was cut by 0 bases, the J end by 4 bases, with 15 bases between. CDR1 is LGHDT and CDR2 is YNNKEL in the germline V gene (reference sequence). The CDR3 runs 16 residues. CDR3 sequence reads: CASSQDLGSVSYGYTF. The CDR3 nucleotides are TGTGCCAGCAGCCAAGATCTGGGGTCGGTTAGCTATGGCTACACCTTC.

This clonotype was seen ten or more times. The chain employs TRBV2 and TRBJ2-7; D is unresolved. The CDR3 runs to 13 residues. Germline CDR1 and CDR2: SNHLY and FYNNEI. Trimming removed 2 bases from V and 2 bases from J, with 7 bases in between. In DNA, the CDR3 is TGTGCCAGCAGTGAAAGGGTTCCCTACGAGCAGTACTTC. Amino acids: CASSERVPYEQYF.

There are many counts of this clonotype. The chain is built from TRBV25-1 and TRBJ2-3, with D tentatively TRBD1 (5 bases). Trimming cost V 8 bases and J 5 bases, with 8 bases left between them. The CDR3 sequence is 11 residues long. Germline CDR1 MGHDK, CDR2 SYGVNS. CDR3 region: CASGHVDTQYF. In DNA, the CDR3 is TGTGCCAGCGGACACGTAGATACGCAGTATTTT.

This sequence joins TRBV29-1 and TRBJ2-7; 8 bases map to TRBD1. V trimming: 4 bases; J trimming: 5 bases; junction bases outside the gene matches: 4. The CDR3 contains 12 residues. CDR1 SQVTM and CDR2 ANQGSEA come from the germline V gene. The CDR3 DNA follows: TGCAGCGTTGTTTACAGGGGGGACGAGCAGTACTTC. This encodes CSVVYRGDEQYF.

This clonotype showed up many times. This chain links TRBV18 with TRBJ2-1; 10 nucleotides agree with TRBD2. The V segment lost 4 bases and the J segment 7 bases; nucleotides outside the gene matches: 7. CDR3 length equals 15 residues. Germline CDR1 is KGHSH and CDR2 is LQKENI. CDR3 DNA: TGTGCCAGCTCACGATCTAGCGGGAGTGAGAATGAGCAGTTCTTC. Translated, it gives CASSRSSGSENEQFF. Drawing the rest from reference TRBV18 and TRBJ2-1, the complete variable domain is NAGVMQNPRHLVRRRGQEARLRCSPMKGHSHVYWYRQLPEEGLKFMVYLQKENIIDESGMPKERFSAEFPKEGPSILRIQQVVRGDSAAYFCASSRSSGSENEQFFGPGTRLTVL.

This clonotype was observed at least ten times. CDR3 DNA sequence: TGCAGTGCTAGACGTACAGGGGGCAGGGGCAATCAGCCCCAGCATTTT. This codes for CSARRTGGRGNQPQHF. The V call is TRBV20-1, the J call TRBJ1-5, with 9 bases fitting TRBD1. Germline V gives CDR1 DFQATT, CDR2 SNEGSKA (reference sequence). The CDR3 loop spans 16 amino acids. The V and J ends lost 2 bases and 2 bases, in that order; junction bases with no gene match: 7.

This clonotype was detected ten times or more. The chain carries TRBV7-8 and TRBJ2-7; D might be TRBD1 (6 bases). V was clipped by 6 bases and J by 5 bases, with 23 bases between them. Germline CDR1 SGHVS, CDR2 FQNEAQ. CDR3 length: 16 amino acids. The CDR3 region has the DNA TGTGCCAGCAGTAAGGGGGTACGGCTGAAGGTTGACGAGCAGTACTTC. Encoded protein: CASSKGVRLKVDEQYF.

A note on this clonotype: A single base separates this from a much larger clone, so it may be a read error. The CDR3 DNA reads TGTGCCAGCAGCCCCTTAATCGGTTCCGGGGAGCTGTTTTTT. It encodes CASSPLIGSGELFF. The rearrangement joins TRBV7-2 to TRBJ2-2; the D is unclear. This CDR3 region has 14 residues. The germline V gene encodes CDR1 SGHTA and CDR2 FQGNSA. V was trimmed by 5 bases and J by 6 bases, leaving 13 bases between them.

This clonotype has more than one count but fewer than ten. This rearrangement joins TRBV28 to TRBJ2-7; no reliable D call. With 2 bases removed from V and 4 bases from J, the gap between germline ends came to 15 bases. The CDR3 runs 15 residues. The germline gives CDR1 MDHEN, CDR2 SYDVKM. DNA of the CDR3: TGTGCCAGCAGTTTAGGGCTTGGGAAACCTTACGAGCAGTACTTC. Its translation is CASSLGLGKPYEQYF.

V and J are TRBV4-3 and TRBJ2-5; 10 bases agree with TRBD2. This CDR3 is built from 18 residues. After removal of 0 bases from V and 5 bases from J, the junction contained 12 bases not matched to a gene. Germline values: CDR1 LGHNA, CDR2 YSLEER. The CDR3 loop is CASSQDRQAGGPGETQYF. CDR3 DNA sequence: TGCGCCAGCAGCCAAGATCGCCAAGCGGGAGGGCCGGGGGAGACCCAGTACTTC.

This clonotype was detected ten times or more. V gene TRBV7-3 combines with J gene TRBJ2-3; maybe TRBD2 (5 bases). The CDR3 is 15 residues long. Germline assignment: CDR1 SGHTA and CDR2 FQGTGA. V was clipped by 5 bases and J by 2 bases, with 14 bases between them. As DNA, the CDR3 is TGTGCCAGCAGCCCAGGCGCGGGTTTCACAGATACGCAGTATTTT. It encodes CASSPGAGFTDTQYF.

This clonotype is classed as medium-sized. V usage is TRBV20-1 and J usage is TRBJ2-7; D unresolved. CDR3 size: 14 residues. Trimming removed 3 bases from V and 4 bases from J, with 16 bases in between. The germline gives CDR1 DFQATT, CDR2 SNEGSKA (reference sequence). The CDR3 reads CSARPRVRNYEQYF. In nucleotides, the CDR3 is TGCAGTGCTAGGCCTCGGGTCAGAAATTACGAGCAGTACTTC.

This sequence joins TRBV27 and TRBJ1-2, with D uncertain. Trimming stripped 4 bases from V and 5 bases from J, with 14 bases between. The length of the CDR3 is 14 residues. Germline CDR1 reads MNHEY; CDR2 reads SMNVEV (reference sequence). This chain's CDR3 is CASSSVTDPYGYTF. The CDR3 DNA is TGTGCCAGCAGTTCAGTCACGGATCCTTATGGCTACACCTTC.

This chain joins TRBV20-1 and TRBJ2-2, with D perhaps matching TRBD2 (6 bases). Germline V gene lookup returns CDR1 DFQATT and CDR2 SNEGSKA (reference sequence). The CDR3 has 15 residues. CDR3 sequence: CSSSPGTRNTGELFF. The CDR3 DNA sequence: TGCAGCTCCTCACCCGGGACTCGGAACACCGGGGAGCTGTTTTTT.

This clonotype showed up many times. The chain couples TRBV4-3 to TRBJ1-5; no clear D. With 0 bases removed from V and 5 bases from J, the gap between germline ends came to 5 bases. This CDR3 has 13 amino acids. Germline V CDR1 and CDR2: LGHNA, YSLEER. CDR3 amino acids: CASSQDLHQPQHF. DNA of the CDR3: TGCGCCAGCAGCCAAGATCTTCATCAGCCCCAGCATTTT.

This clonotype was seen at least ten times. The chain combines TRBV2 with TRBJ1-2; the D gene is possibly TRBD1 (6 bases). V dropped 5 bases and J dropped 6 bases, with 13 bases sitting between them. This CDR3 is 13 amino acids long. Germline V gene data show CDR1 as SNHLY and CDR2 as FYNNEI. The CDR3 sequence is CASSQTGTNGYTF. The CDR3 DNA is TGTGCCAGCAGTCAAACCGGGACAAATGGCTACACCTTC.

The chain couples TRBV6-5 to TRBJ1-2; TRBD1 might be the D (6 bases). Looked up from germline, CDR1 is MNHEY and CDR2 is SVGAGI. With 5 bases removed from V and 3 bases from J, the gap between germline ends came to 13 bases. The CDR3 runs to 14 residues. In nucleotides, the CDR3 is TGTGCCAGCAGTCCGAACAGGGTCTACTATGGCTACACCTTC. Its protein is CASSPNRVYYGYTF.

This clonotype was detected many times. The chain has TRBV30 and TRBJ1-2; D gene ambiguous. The germline gives CDR1 GTSNPN, CDR2 SVGIG (reference sequence). With 4 bases removed from V and 2 bases from J, the gap between germline ends came to 8 bases. The CDR3 consists of 12 residues. The CDR3 nucleotides are TGTGCCTGGAATATGGGCAACTATGGCTACACCTTC. Translating it yields CAWNMGNYGYTF.

There are a few counts of this clonotype. The chain combines TRBV28 with TRBJ2-3, with 13 bases fitting TRBD2. With 8 bases clipped from V and 3 bases from J, the junction kept 5 bases outside the gene matches. This CDR3 is built from 15 residues. From germline, CDR1 is MDHEN and CDR2 SYDVKM. In DNA, the CDR3 is TGTGCCAGCTCGGGACTAGCGGGGCGGACAGATACGCAGTATTTT. Encoded protein: CASSGLAGRTDTQYF.

CDR3 in DNA: TGTGCCAGCAGAGCCGTCAGGGCCACCGGGGAGCTGTTTTTT. Its translation is CASRAVRATGELFF. The chain couples TRBV6-5 to TRBJ2-2; possible D gene TRBD1, 5 bases. With 6 bases removed from V and 4 bases from J, the gap between germline ends came to 12 bases. This CDR3 comprises 14 residues. CDR1 is MNHEY, CDR2 SVGAGI, per germline.